The 5 T cell receptor beta chains given below trace back to one sample, sequenced in a study of blood T cell repertoires in COVID-19. TCRdb's table, derived via immunoSEQ multiplex PCR, lists solely in-frame clones and lacks some. The profile shows 150,000 to 200,000 clones, over 70% of them singletons. The source material was peripheral blood. These receptor sequences come from an elderly woman with active or convalescent COVID-19.

The sample holds one count of this clone. CDR3 DNA sequence: TGTGCCAGCAGTACACAACAGGGGAACTATGGCTACACCTTC. Translation gives CASSTQQGNYGYTF. The chain uses TRBV6-5 and TRBJ1-2; TRBD1 aligns across 7 bases. V shed 5 bases, J shed 2 bases, and the junction held 5 bases outside the gene matches. The CDR3 runs to 14 residues. Germline V gives CDR1 MNHEY, CDR2 SVGAGI.

CDR3 DNA: TGCGCCAGCAGTGAGACGGACAGCAATGAGCAGTTCTTC. It yields the protein CASSETDSNEQFF. This chain joins TRBV10-2 and TRBJ2-1; D possibly corresponds to TRBD1 (6 bases). Looked up from germline, CDR1 is WSHSY and CDR2 is SAAADI. Trimming removed 2 bases at V and 6 bases at J, with 8 bases between. This CDR3 region has 13 residues.

The chain uses TRBV3-1 (or the pseudogene TRBV3-2) and TRBJ1-1, with a weak D call TRBD1 (5 bases). The CDR3 extends over 16 amino acids. Germline values: CDR1 LGHDT, CDR2 YNNKEL (reference sequence). The V end was cut by 2 bases, the J end by 5 bases, with 18 bases between. CDR3 protein: CASSQRRGTGGTEAFF. The CDR3 bases are TGTGCCAGCAGCCAACGTCGCGGTACAGGAGGGACTGAAGCTTTCTTT.

This chain uses TRBV29-1 with TRBJ1-1; possibly TRBD1 for D (5 bases). Germline V gives CDR1 SQVTM, CDR2 ANQGSEA. There are 10 residues in the CDR3. The V end lost 7 bases, the J end lost 11 bases, and 14 bases lay between the germline ends. This CDR3 is CSATWGRAFF. The CDR3 DNA reads as TGCAGCGCCACATGGGGGAGGGCTTTCTTT.

The chain carries TRBV4-1 and TRBJ2-7; TRBD1 agrees at 8 bases. There are 14 residues in the CDR3. Germline CDR1 reads MGHRA; CDR2 reads YSYEKL. J was trimmed by 11 bases and V by 0 bases; bases with no gene match: 9. This CDR3 is CASSQDARTGTKYF. CDR3 nucleotides: TGCGCCAGCAGCCAAGATGCTAGGACAGGGACGAAGTACTTC.